A selection of T cell receptor beta chains follows, all from one sample in a study of cytomegalovirus exposure and HLA in healthy donors. Libraries were prepared by immunoSEQ multiplex PCR; TCRdb keeps only in-frame clonotypes and omits some of them. The data contain around 190,000 clones, 70% to 80% of them singletons. The specimen sequenced was PBMCs. Receptors originate from a woman in her twenties or thirties in good health and CMV-seronegative. CDR3s include the opening cysteine and the closing phenylalanine or tryptophan.

j_gene: TRBJ1-2; v_gene: TRBV7-9; CDR3aa: CASSLFKGGGYGYTF
j_gene: TRBJ2-7; v_gene: TRBV29-1; CDR3aa: CSVVGTTAEQYF
j_gene: TRBJ2-5; v_gene: TRBV4-1; CDR3aa: CASSVQGAGFGQETQYF
j_gene: TRBJ2-3; v_gene: TRBV2; CDR3aa: CASSPDRGITDTQYF
j_gene: TRBJ2-7; v_gene: TRBV19; CDR3aa: CASSIPYVGQGHEQYF
j_gene: TRBJ1-2; v_gene: TRBV6-1; CDR3aa: CASSVAGQGDGYPF
j_gene: TRBJ2-3; v_gene: TRBV5-1; CDR3aa: CASSLARGQGRVDTQYF
j_gene: TRBJ2-7; v_gene: TRBV19; CDR3aa: CATNRDYPYEQYF
j_gene: TRBJ2-1; v_gene: TRBV7-3; CDR3aa: CASSLYALAGGFNEQFF
j_gene: TRBJ2-5; v_gene: TRBV6-5; CDR3aa: CASSYSRTSGQETQYF
j_gene: TRBJ1-4; v_gene: TRBV18; CDR3aa: CASSPGQLNEKLFF
j_gene: TRBJ1-1; v_gene: TRBV5-4; CDR3aa: CASSPTGVATEAFF
j_gene: TRBJ2-2; v_gene: TRBV27; CDR3aa: CASSFEPSGAINTGELFF
j_gene: TRBJ1-1; v_gene: TRBV21-1; CDR3aa: CASARQMNTEAFF
j_gene: TRBJ2-7; v_gene: TRBV6-5; CDR3aa: CASSRLTGREQYF
j_gene: TRBJ2-7; v_gene: TRBV7-2; CDR3aa: CASSLYPGLAGVFYEQYF
j_gene: TRBJ2-2; v_gene: TRBV28; CDR3aa: CASSLSPRGLTGELFF
j_gene: TRBJ2-7; v_gene: TRBV7-3; CDR3aa: CASSLGSQGAYEQYF
j_gene: TRBJ1-3; v_gene: TRBV6-1; CDR3aa: CASSQGEGAEGNTICF
j_gene: TRBJ1-1; v_gene: TRBV6-5; CDR3aa: CASSYGAGNTEAFF
j_gene: TRBJ1-5; v_gene: TRBV7-2; CDR3aa: CASSLVSIAGLGESQPQHF
j_gene: TRBJ2-3; v_gene: TRBV27; CDR3aa: CASMALTDTQYF
j_gene: TRBJ2-3; v_gene: TRBV7-2; CDR3aa: CASSLVGGGTDTQYF
j_gene: TRBJ1-5; v_gene: TRBV19; CDR3aa: CASSRGQGHQPQHF
j_gene: TRBJ1-1; v_gene: TRBV5-4; CDR3aa: CASSPSGMSNTEAFF
j_gene: TRBJ1-2; v_gene: TRBV5-1; CDR3aa: CASSLWDRGAGYTF
j_gene: TRBJ2-1; v_gene: TRBV7-3; CDR3aa: CASGIAGNNEQFF
j_gene: TRBJ2-7; v_gene: TRBV6-5; CDR3aa: CASREGLADSYEQYF
j_gene: TRBJ2-3; v_gene: TRBV4-1; CDR3aa: CASSQVYASMTDTQYF
j_gene: TRBJ1-1; v_gene: TRBV6-5; CDR3aa: CASSQTGINTEAFF
j_gene: TRBJ2-7; v_gene: TRBV18; CDR3aa: CASSPMSQNGGYEQYF
j_gene: TRBJ1-6; v_gene: TRBV5-1; CDR3aa: CASSPLGTANSPLHF
j_gene: TRBJ1-6; v_gene: TRBV4-2; CDR3aa: CASSLDPGQGFSPLHF
j_gene: TRBJ1-1; v_gene: TRBV5-1; CDR3aa: CASSISDRVNTEAFF
j_gene: TRBJ1-5; v_gene: TRBV5-1; CDR3aa: CASSPGTGKFSNQPQHF
j_gene: TRBJ1-4; v_gene: TRBV30; CDR3aa: CAWGDSTNEKLFF
j_gene: NA; v_gene: TRBV6-1; CDR3aa: CASSELGGGAVPYEQYF
j_gene: TRBJ2-3; v_gene: TRBV11-2; CDR3aa: CASSRDYTDTQYF
j_gene: TRBJ2-1; v_gene: TRBV5-1; CDR3aa: CASSSGLEHIF
j_gene: TRBJ2-5; v_gene: TRBV29-1; CDR3aa: CSVEDLPTLSQETQYF
j_gene: TRBJ2-2; v_gene: TRBV6-1; CDR3aa: CASSVTGVGTGELFF
j_gene: TRBJ2-2; v_gene: TRBV7-2; CDR3aa: CASSSGGMGELFF
j_gene: TRBJ1-1; v_gene: TRBV5-1; CDR3aa: CASRRDSLNTEAFF